The next 17 T cell receptor beta chains were all read from a single sample in a study of blood T cells in healthy people across ages. A J-beta primer mix and a sample-barcoded 5' primer were used in a second PCR of roughly 6 to 12 cycles. TCRdb processed the 5' RACE reads anew with MiXCR; each CDR3 protein has one entry. The top ten clones hold under 5% of a sample with about 1.5 million distinct CDR3 sequences, about 42% of them seen once. The sequenced material came from blood. The receptor source for this set is a woman aged 18-29 years in good health.

The chain joins TRBV7-9 to TRBJ2-4; TRBD1 matches 9 bases. Judging by the DNA end, TRBJ2-7 fits better; the J call may be wrong. The CDR3 sequence is 14 residues long. Germline CDR1 is SEHNR and CDR2 is FQNEAQ (reference sequence). The chain's CDR3 is CASSDAGTGNEQYF. The CDR3 DNA follows: TGTGCCAGCAGCGACGCCGGGACAGGGAACGAGCAGTACTTC.

This chain connects TRBV27 to TRBJ2-1, with 7 bases aligning to TRBD2. Germline CDR1 reads MNHEY; CDR2 reads SMNVEV (reference sequence). V was pared by 3 bases and J by 10 bases, with 12 bases of the junction left unmatched. CDR3 length: 15 residues. The CDR3 DNA is TGTGCCAGCAGTTTTGGAGCCGCGGGAGTTGTCGAGCAGTTCTTC. This gives the protein CASSFGAAGVVEQFF.

This sequence joins TRBV7-9 and TRBJ1-2; the D gene is possibly TRBD1 (6 bases). The CDR3 sequence is 16 residues long. V was shortened by 4 bases and J by 7 bases, with 22 bases between the two germline ends. The germline V gene encodes CDR1 SEHNR and CDR2 FQNEAQ (reference sequence). DNA of the CDR3: TGTGCCAGCAGCTCCGGAACAGGGACCATCAGGGGTGGCTACACCTTC. Protein sequence: CASSSGTGTIRGGYTF.

This clonotype was counted a few times. The V gene is TRBV5-1, the J gene TRBJ2-5; 8 nucleotides line up with TRBD2. CDR1 is SGHRS and CDR2 is YFSETQ in the germline V gene. The ends lost 3 bases at V and 5 bases at J; junction bases unmatched: 6. CDR3 length: 14 amino acids. DNA for the CDR3: TGCGCCAGCAGCTCGGGGACTAGGGGGGAGACCCAGTACTTC. Translated: CASSSGTRGETQYF. Supplemented by reference TRBV5-1 and TRBJ2-5, the full variable domain reads KAGVTQTPRYLIKTRGQQVTLSCSPISGHRSVSWYQQTPGQGLQFLFEYFSETQRNKGNFPGRFSGRQFSNSRSEMNVSTLELGDSALYLCASSSGTRGETQYFGPGTRLLVL.

This chain links TRBV4-2 with TRBJ2-5; 13 positions agree with TRBD2. CDR1 LGHNA and CDR2 YNFKEQ come from the germline V gene. CDR3 length: 19 residues. J was trimmed by 5 bases and V by 3 bases; bases with no gene match: 15. The CDR3 reads CASSHFTGLAGAGVETQYF. As DNA, the CDR3 is TGTGCCAGCAGCCACTTTACTGGACTAGCGGGAGCTGGTGTGGAGACCCAGTACTTC.

CDR3 amino acids: CASSPGTGWNIQYF. The CDR3 DNA reads as TGTGCCAGCAGCCCGGGGACAGGGTGGAACATTCAGTACTTC. The genes are TRBV27 and TRBJ2-4; TRBD1 aligns across 9 bases. This CDR3 has 14 amino acids. The trim removed 6 bases at V and 7 bases at J, leaving 7 bases unmatched. Germline values: CDR1 MNHEY, CDR2 SMNVEV (reference sequence).

This clonotype was counted a few times. The gene calls are TRBV11-2 and TRBJ2-1, with 10 bases identical to TRBD2. This CDR3 region has 15 residues. Germline-derived CDR1 and CDR2 are SGHAT and FQNNGV. The ends lost 5 bases at V and 3 bases at J; junction bases unmatched: 4. The DNA for the CDR3 is TGTGCCAGCAGCGATAGCGGGAGGATCTACAATGAGCAGTTCTTC. Encoded protein: CASSDSGRIYNEQFF.

This clonotype was seen a few times. The rearrangement links TRBV6-1 to TRBJ2-7, with 9 bases fitting TRBD2. V lost 5 bases, J lost 2 bases, and 19 bases stayed unmatched. CDR1 and CDR2 from the germline V gene are MNHNS and SASEGT. The CDR3 has 19 amino acids. CDR3 in DNA: TGTGCCAGCAGTCGCTACCTAGCGGGGACCAGATTTTCCGCCTACGAGCAGTACTTC. Protein sequence: CASSRYLAGTRFSAYEQYF.

There are a few counts of this clonotype. The CDR3 DNA sequence: TGCGCCAGCAGCCAAGGTCCCCCTCGGGAGGCAGATACGCAGTATTTT. Protein: CASSQGPPREADTQYF. The chain couples TRBV4-3 to TRBJ2-3; 7 bases are a match to TRBD2. With 1 base clipped from V and 4 bases from J, the junction kept 8 bases outside the gene matches. The CDR3 loop spans 16 amino acids. Germline values: CDR1 LGHNA, CDR2 YSLEER.

The count of this clonotype is one. The chain is built from TRBV2 and TRBJ2-7, with a possible D match to TRBD2 (6 bases). The J call is in doubt because the DNA end fits TRBJ2-5 better. The CDR3 length is 13 residues. The germline V gene has CDR1 SNHLY and CDR2 FYNNEI. The CDR3, as DNA: TGTTGTATTAGGAGGGGAAGTCTGGAGACCCAGTACTTC. It is translated as CCIRRGSLETQYF.

The chain couples TRBV2 to TRBJ1-1, with no clear D. Germline V CDR1 and CDR2: SNHLY, FYNNEI. The CDR3 runs 13 residues. Deletions cut 7 bases from V and 3 bases from J, with 12 bases between. This chain's CDR3 is CASINRLDTEAFF. The CDR3 nucleotides read TGTGCCAGCATCAACCGGCTGGACACTGAAGCTTTCTTT. Full variable domain (outside the CDR3, taken from reference TRBV2 and TRBJ1-1): EPEVTQTPSHQVTQMGQEVILRCVPISNHLYFYWYRQILGQKVEFLVSFYNNEISEKSEIFDDQFSVERPDGSNFTLKIRSTKLEDSAMYFCASINRLDTEAFFGQGTRLTVV.

The CDR3 DNA sequence: TGTGCCAGCAGCTTAGTGGCTCGGGACGTATCCTACAATGAGCAGTTCTTC. It encodes CASSLVARDVSYNEQFF. The rearrangement joins TRBV7-6 to TRBJ2-1; either TRBD1 or TRBD2 may fit D (5 bases each). Trimming cost V 1 base and J 1 base, with 14 bases left between them. This CDR3 has 17 amino acids. CDR1 and CDR2 (germline): SGHVS, FNYEAQ.

Regarding this clonotype: The junction shows a germline mismatch at one end, possibly a read error. The CDR3 protein is CASNLLAGGFNEQFF. DNA of the CDR3: TGTGCCAGCAACTTACTAGCGGGAGGTTTCAATGAGCAGTTCTTC. This chain uses TRBV7-3 with TRBJ2-1; 12 positions agree with TRBD2. The CDR3 is 15 amino acids. The germline CDR1 and CDR2 sequences are SGHTA and FQGTGA.

Many counts were recorded for this clonotype. This rearrangement joins TRBV29-1 to TRBJ1-2; no clear D. Germline V gene lookup returns CDR1 SQVTM and CDR2 ANQGSEA. The CDR3 contains 11 residues. V dropped 4 bases and J dropped 4 bases, with 7 bases sitting between them. CDR3 loop: CSVVLGYGYTF. CDR3 coding DNA: TGCAGCGTTGTCCTCGGCTATGGCTACACCTTC.

This clonotype was counted a few times. The V and J genes are TRBV6-5 and TRBJ2-5, with 8 bases lining up with TRBD2. CDR3 length: 14 residues. Per germline, CDR1 MNHEY and CDR2 SVGAGI. The ends lost 3 bases at V and 7 bases at J; junction bases unmatched: 7. The CDR3: CASSYTGGPRTQYF. DNA of the CDR3: TGTGCCAGCAGTTATACGGGGGGGCCTAGGACCCAGTACTTC.

This clonotype was picked up a small number of times. The chain couples TRBV7-2 to TRBJ2-7; D ambiguous. Germline lookup yields CDR1 SGHTA and CDR2 FQGNSA. This CDR3 spans 14 amino acids. Trimming pared 5 bases from V and 0 bases from J, leaving 11 bases between. As DNA, the CDR3 is TGTGCCAGCAGCGTAGGGCCATACTCCTACGAGCAGTACTTC. It specifies CASSVGPYSYEQYF. Based on the CDR3 plus reference TRBV7-2 and TRBJ2-7, the full variable domain is GAGVSQSPSNKVTEKGKDVELRCDPISGHTALYWYRQSLGQGLEFLIYFQGNSAPDKSGLPSDRFSAERTGGSVSTLTIQRTQQEDSAVYLCASSVGPYSYEQYFGPGTRLTVT.

This clonotype was counted a few times. The chain has TRBV7-2 and TRBJ1-2; D unresolved. The CDR3 is 17 residues long. V shed 2 bases and J shed 7 bases, with 23 bases lying between them. CDR1 is SGHTA and CDR2 is FQGNSA in the germline V gene. The chain's CDR3 is CASSLQHSRAYPSGYTF. The CDR3 DNA sequence: TGTGCCAGCAGCTTACAGCACAGCAGAGCTTACCCCTCTGGCTACACCTTC.